A single T cell receptor (beta chain) is shown here with its context. Its antigen is not known. The data were obtained in a study of cytomegalovirus exposure and HLA in healthy donors. Study-wide context: Both the approximately 120 validation repertoires and the approximately 700 first-cohort repertoires used the same platform, as reported by a later analysis. Study-level results: The study labeled roughly 160 TCR beta chains cytomegalovirus-associated. High sensitivity and specificity were reportedly achieved when the classifier diagnosed cytomegalovirus status.

CDR3 size: 14 residues. The V gene's germline CDR1 is SGHVS and CDR2 FNYEAQ. Trimming removed 1 base at V and 4 bases at J, with 7 bases between. Using immunoSEQ multiplex PCR, the repertoire was profiled, and TCRdb retains in-frame clones only, with some absent. The data show more than 95,000 clones, with roughly 94% seen just once and under 1.5% held by the top ten. Donors were drawn from the approximately 110-subject validation cohort, separate from the approximately 670-subject first cohort. Sequencing was done on a sample of PBMCs. The source of this sequence is a woman under 30 in good health and CMV-seronegative. The chain is built from TRBV7-6 and TRBJ2-2, with a tentative D call TRBD2 (5 bases). The CDR3 DNA reads as TGTGCCAGCAGCTTAGGCACTAGCACCGGGGAGCTGTTTTTT. This encodes CASSLGTSTGELFF.